Below, 8 T cell receptor beta chains from the same sample are listed, as sequenced in a study of T cell responses to AZD1222 COVID-19 vaccine. Profiling relied on immunoSEQ multiplex PCR, and the TCRdb table lists in-frame clones only, not all of them. The table records about 150,000 clones, around 94% of them present only once. Sequenced here: peripheral blood, sampled on day 0 of AZD1222 vaccination. The receptors were gathered from an adult in good health.

This clone was counted once. The chain joins TRBV5-1 to TRBJ2-5, with TRBD1 identical over 8 bases. This CDR3 contains 15 residues. The germline V gene encodes CDR1 SGHRS and CDR2 YFSETQ. V lost 0 bases and J lost 3; bases outside the gene matches: 4. DNA of the CDR3: TGCGCCAGCAGCTTGGCACCGGGACAGGAAGAGACCCAGTACTTC. Its protein product is CASSLAPGQEETQYF.

V usage is TRBV3-1 (or the pseudogene TRBV3-2) and J usage is TRBJ2-5; TRBD1 matches 9 bases. The CDR3 is 15 amino acids. V lost 6 bases and J lost 4; bases outside the gene matches: 9. Germline values: CDR1 LGHDT, CDR2 YNNKEL (reference sequence). DNA of the CDR3: TGTGCCAGCAGTCCGAGGACAGGGGAAGGAGAGACCCAGTACTTC. Translated: CASSPRTGEGETQYF.

The chain is built from TRBV6-5 and TRBJ1-2; D is ambiguous. The germline V and J ends were trimmed by 7 bases and 4 bases, with 13 bases remaining between them. The CDR3 sequence is 13 residues long. Germline CDR1 is MNHEY and CDR2 is SVGAGI. This CDR3 is CASKGGPVYGYTF. The CDR3 bases are TGTGCCAGCAAGGGAGGGCCGGTCTATGGCTACACCTTC.

The chain links TRBV15 to TRBJ1-5; a possible D gene is TRBD1 (5 bases). The germline gives CDR1 LNHNV, CDR2 YYDKDF (reference sequence). V lost 1 base, J lost 2 bases, and 15 bases lay in between. The CDR3 has 17 residues. The CDR3, as DNA: TGTGCCACCAGCAGAGGTCTCTGGGGGGTTGGCAATCAGCCCCAGCATTTT. It yields the protein CATSRGLWGVGNQPQHF.

The chain uses TRBV29-1 and TRBJ1-2; D is uncertain. The V end lost 4 bases, the J end lost 4 bases, and 7 bases lay between the germline ends. Per germline, CDR1 SQVTM and CDR2 ANQGSEA. The CDR3 loop spans 11 amino acids. The CDR3 DNA follows: TGCAGCGTTGCTGGCCTCTATGGCTACACCTTC. Its translation: CSVAGLYGYTF.

The chain joins TRBV12-5 to TRBJ2-1; 7 bases match TRBD1. The CDR3 is 12 residues long. Germline loops: CDR1 LGHNT, CDR2 FRNRAP. V lost 5 bases and J lost 10; bases outside the gene matches: 5. For the CDR3, the DNA is TGTGCTAGTGGTGGTATGACAGGGGAGCAGTTCTTC. Amino acid sequence: CASGGMTGEQFF. Variable domain in full (rest from reference TRBV12-5 and TRBJ2-1): DARVTQTPRHKVTEMGQEVTMRCQPILGHNTVFWYRQTMMQGLELLAYFRNRAPLDDSGMPKDRFSAEMPDATLATLKIQPSEPRDSAVYFCASGGMTGEQFFGPGTRLTVL.

The V gene is TRBV28, the J gene TRBJ2-3, with TRBD2 matching over 10 bases. CDR3 size: 15 residues. Germline V CDR1 and CDR2: MDHEN, SYDVKM. V dropped 6 bases and J dropped 3; count of bases not matched to a gene: 6. The CDR3 bases are TGTGCCAGCAGCGCCGGGACTAGCGAGACAGATACGCAGTATTTT. Protein: CASSAGTSETDTQYF.

V is TRBV3-1 (or the pseudogene TRBV3-2) and J is TRBJ1-2; 8 bases agree with TRBD1. Germline CDR1 is LGHDT and CDR2 is YNNKEL (reference sequence). CDR3 size: 13 residues. J lost 6 bases, V lost 2 bases, and 2 bases had no gene match. The CDR3 sequence: CASSQSTGDGYTF. As DNA, the CDR3 is TGTGCCAGCAGCCAATCGACAGGGGATGGCTACACCTTC.